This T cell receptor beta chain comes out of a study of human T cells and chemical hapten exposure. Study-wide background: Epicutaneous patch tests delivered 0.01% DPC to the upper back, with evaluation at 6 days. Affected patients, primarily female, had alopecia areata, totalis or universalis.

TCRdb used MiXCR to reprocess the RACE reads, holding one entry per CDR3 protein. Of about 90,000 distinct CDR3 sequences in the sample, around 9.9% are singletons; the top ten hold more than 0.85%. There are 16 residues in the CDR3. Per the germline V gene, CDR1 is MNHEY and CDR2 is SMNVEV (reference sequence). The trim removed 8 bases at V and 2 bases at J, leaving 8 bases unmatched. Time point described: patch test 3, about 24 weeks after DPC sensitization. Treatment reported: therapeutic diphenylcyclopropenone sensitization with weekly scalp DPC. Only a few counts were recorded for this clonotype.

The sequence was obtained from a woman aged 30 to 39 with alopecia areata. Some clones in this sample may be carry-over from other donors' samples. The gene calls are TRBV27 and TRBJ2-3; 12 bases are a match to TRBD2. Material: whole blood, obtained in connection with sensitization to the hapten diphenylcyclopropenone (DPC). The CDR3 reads CASRRLAGVSTDTQYF. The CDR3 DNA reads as TGTGCCAGCCGCAGACTAGCGGGGGTTTCCACAGATACGCAGTATTTT.